Sequencing of this T cell receptor (beta chain) was carried out in a study of breast tumors, draining lymph nodes, adjacent tissues. General study results and limits: Compared with basal-like, luminal-like tumors shared significantly more repertoire with nontumor tissue. Most tumor T cells seemingly derive from lymph node, then expand in tumor. Tumor repertoires ranked between lymph nodes and nontumor tissue in diversity, with V and J gene preferences.

TCRdb ran MiXCR on the multiplex PCR reads and lists one entry per CDR3 protein. This table has more than 100,000 distinct CDR3 sequences, more than 20% appearing once. The lymph nodes were axillary draining lymph nodes from breast cancer patients. This clonotype showed up many times. Its antigen is currently unknown. The CDR3 is 14 residues long. From germline, CDR1 is LGHDT and CDR2 YNNKEL (reference sequence). The ends were cut back, 2 bases at V and 0 bases at J, with 8 bases in the middle. The source material was axillary lymph node tissue. The chain couples TRBV3-1 to TRBJ2-7, with a weak D call TRBD1 (5 bases). This receptor was identified in a female donor with breast cancer. Some clones in this sample may be carry-over from other donors' samples. The CDR3 sequence is CASSQRGSSYEQYF. Here the CDR3 DNA reads TGTGCCAGCAGCCAAAGGGGCAGCTCCTACGAGCAGTACTTC.